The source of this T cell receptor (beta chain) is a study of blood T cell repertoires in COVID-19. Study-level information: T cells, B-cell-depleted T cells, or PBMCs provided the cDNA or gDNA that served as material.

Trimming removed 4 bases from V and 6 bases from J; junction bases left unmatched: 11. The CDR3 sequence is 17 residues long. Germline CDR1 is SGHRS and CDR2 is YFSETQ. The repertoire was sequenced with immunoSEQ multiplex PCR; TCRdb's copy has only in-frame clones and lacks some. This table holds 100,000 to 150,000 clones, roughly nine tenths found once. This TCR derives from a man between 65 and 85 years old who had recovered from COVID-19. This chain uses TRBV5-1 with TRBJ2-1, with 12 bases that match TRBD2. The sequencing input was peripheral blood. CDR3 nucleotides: TGCGCCAGCAGCATACTAGCGGGGGGATTATCGTCCAATGAGCAGTTCTTC. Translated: CASSILAGGLSSNEQFF. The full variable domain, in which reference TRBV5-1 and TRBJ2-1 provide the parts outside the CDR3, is KAGVTQTPRYLIKTRGQQVTLSCSPISGHRSVSWYQQTPGQGLQFLFEYFSETQRNKGNFPGRFSGRQFSNSRSEMNVSTLELGDSALYLCASSILAGGLSSNEQFFGPGTRLTVL.